This T cell receptor (beta chain) is from a study of brain T cells in children with intractable seizures (TCRdb year 2021). Regarding the research as a whole: Resected brain tissue from roughly 53 pediatric epilepsy surgery cases was first screened for immune gene transcripts using a NanoString immunology panel. Of the 12 selected surgery cases, pre-surgery blood was also sequenced for eight, so four had brain tissue only. Broad study findings and their caveats: Viral specificity was inferred only from CDR3 sequence similarity, and patients' HCMV serostatus was unknown. Because sequencing depth differed between pre- and post-surgery blood, the absence of clones from the pre-surgery sample may reflect undersampling.

Per the publication, the time point label means: resected brain tissue, or blood drawn just prior to surgery. The surgery cases that showed the highest brain T cell transcript signatures were chosen for TCR beta chain sequencing of brain tissue, and of blood when it was available. Patients had been treated with at least one anti-epileptic drug before surgery. TCR-sequenced patients were children with drug-resistant epilepsy due to tuberous sclerosis complex, focal cortical dysplasia, Rasmussen encephalitis or hemimegalencephaly. The Monarch genomic DNA purification kit was used to extract bulk genomic DNA from unsorted brain tissue and from whole blood. Notes on this clone: The antigen it recognizes is unknown. Base-call qualities are not available, and no considerably larger clone is one nucleotide away.

The immunoSEQ assay was used to generate TCR beta chain sequences from genomic DNA. Per the source publication's procedure: CDR3 sequences that did not begin with the conserved framework cysteine at position 104 were removed manually. To get clonality, the normalized Shannon's Diversity Index was subtracted from one, giving values from 0 (maximal diversity) to 1 (oligoclonal). Chi-squared comparison-of-proportions tests assessed whether the same CDR3 differed in frequency between samples, such as brain versus blood. Public clonotypes were identified through searches of immuneACCESS, and similarity to known antiviral clonotypes was evaluated with the VDJdb browser. The table comes from immuneACCESS by way of TCRdb, which keeps in-frame sequences with V and J called. Part of the clones is missing from these tables; in studies checked, under half for an unresolved V gene and the rest for unknown reasons. That table gives V, J and clone size, and the DNA gave D and trimming. The sample includes around 70,000 clones, with about 92% observed a single time. Of the sample, 1.5% is held by the ten largest clones.

Reading the germline V gene gives CDR1 SGHRS and CDR2 YFSETQ. The CDR3 goes from the cysteine to the phenylalanine over 17 residues. The entry retains the CDR3 DNA only, 51 bases that are in frame from base 1. V is trimmed back by 2 bases and J by 3 bases, and the junction contains 8 bases that no gene match accounts for. The chain is encoded by TRBV5-1 joined to TRBJ2-5, with 12 bases matching TRBD2. The receptor was isolated from a boy less than two years old with tuberous sclerosis and intractable seizures. Here the sequenced sample was peripheral blood, taken at surgery. For the CDR3, the sequence is CASSLQRTSGIEETQYF. The DNA sequence is given as TGCGCCAGCAGCTTACAACGGACTAGCGGGATTGAAGAGACCCAGTACTTC.